This TCR beta chain was observed in a study of T cell responses to AZD1222 COVID-19 vaccine (dated by TCRdb to about 2021). A note on the overall study: AZD1222 recipients with second doses at about 4 weeks or about 12 weeks were pooled, because spike-specific TCR depth and breadth did not differ between schedules. TCR sequencing covered some 240 trial participants: 200 to 220 given two doses of AZD1222 and 26 given two doses of MenACWY control vaccine. Enrollment into the trials was organized by age into subgroups of 18-55, 56-69 and 70-plus years, and those subgroups contained approximately 150, 30 and 60 TCR-sequenced participants, respectively.

Concerning this clone: What antigen it recognizes has not been identified. No quality values exist for individual bases; no much larger clone is one base distant.

The CDR3 regions of human TCRbeta chains were analyzed by immunosequencing. Under the source paper's analysis protocol: Repertoire TCRs were matched against a reference library of SARS-CoV-2-specific TCRs generated with the MIRA antigen-specificity platform. Breadth was defined as the fraction of unique TCRs that were SARS-CoV-2-associated. Depth was defined as the fraction of total T cells that were SARS-CoV-2-associated. Using the MIRA data, each spike-specific TCR was assigned both to the spike region to which the TCR was reactive and to a CD4 or CD8 class. Log10-transformed breadth and depth values were compared by one-way ANOVA with Sidak's multiple comparisons tests. Here the immuneACCESS table is served through TCRdb, limited to in-frame sequences with V and J called. Missing clones are a known gap in these copies; in checked studies unresolved V genes cover under half, and the rest lacks a known reason. D and trimming were read from the DNA, whereas the V and J calls and clone size are those reported in that table. Recorded for this sample are approximately 180,000 clones; around 90% of them occurred a single time. About 8% of the sample belongs to the ten largest clones.

Spanning cysteine to phenylalanine, the CDR3 consists of 16 amino acids. Solely the CDR3 DNA is kept, with 48 bases framed from the first base. Via the germline V gene, CDR1 is MGHRA and CDR2 YSYEKL. V and J are truncated by 4 bases and 0 bases respectively, leaving an intervening sequence of 16 bases. Taken with the paper, the label for time point translates to: baseline before first vaccination. Vaccinee samples were obtained from the UK trials COV001 and COV002, which included a single-blind randomized controlled phase 2/3 trial of AZD1222 (ChAdOx1 nCoV-19) in healthy adults. For TCRbeta chain sequencing, PBMC samples were collected from trial participants at day 0 and at day 28 after the second dose. The paper's findings and limits, for the study overall: Epitopes outside the regions mutated in the B.1.351 and B.1.1.7 variants were reportedly recognized by nearly half of the unique spike-specific TCRs. The whole spike protein was spanned by vaccine-associated CD4 TCRs, and dominant responses were seen in regions 160-218 and 743-854. No day 14 peak-response samples were available, so repertoires were characterized only after the peak T cell response. Conclusions about previously exposed vaccinees are limited because only five to seven AZD1222 recipients were SARS-CoV-2 seropositive at baseline. The 56-69-year group was small, and its depth increase did not reach significance, likely because of low power. Spike-specific TCR breadth and depth rose significantly after two AZD1222 doses compared with day 0 and with MenACWY recipients. Participants were mostly white British, with more females than males. The authors suggested clonal diversity may have been underestimated.

The source material was peripheral blood, sampled on day 0 of AZD1222 vaccination. This receptor was identified in an adult in good health. The chain links TRBV4-1 with TRBJ2-7; D gene: possibly TRBD1, on 5 matching bases. Read as DNA, the sequence is TGCGCCAGCAGCCCCAGCCCGGACACTACCTCCTACGAGCAGTACTTC. It codes for CASSPSPDTTSYEQYF.